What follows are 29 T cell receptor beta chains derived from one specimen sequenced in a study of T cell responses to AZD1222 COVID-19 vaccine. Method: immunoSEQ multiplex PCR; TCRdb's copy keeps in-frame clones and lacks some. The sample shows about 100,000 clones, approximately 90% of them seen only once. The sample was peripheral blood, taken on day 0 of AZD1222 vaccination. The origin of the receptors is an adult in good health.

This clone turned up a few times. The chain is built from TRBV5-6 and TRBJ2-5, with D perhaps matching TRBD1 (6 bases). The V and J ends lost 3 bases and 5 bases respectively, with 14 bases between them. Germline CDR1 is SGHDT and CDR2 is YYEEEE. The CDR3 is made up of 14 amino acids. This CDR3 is CASSYPGVRETQYF. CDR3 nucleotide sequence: TGTGCCAGCAGCTATCCAGGGGTGAGGGAGACCCAGTACTTC.

The CDR3 protein is CASRATSGEETQYF. CDR3 coding DNA: TGTGCCAGCAGAGCCACTAGCGGAGAAGAGACCCAGTACTTC. The J gene is TRBJ2-5, the V gene TRBV6-5; 8 bases line up with TRBD2. The CDR3 covers 14 residues. Germline loops: CDR1 MNHEY, CDR2 SVGAGI. J lost 3 bases, V lost 6 bases, and 6 bases had no gene match.

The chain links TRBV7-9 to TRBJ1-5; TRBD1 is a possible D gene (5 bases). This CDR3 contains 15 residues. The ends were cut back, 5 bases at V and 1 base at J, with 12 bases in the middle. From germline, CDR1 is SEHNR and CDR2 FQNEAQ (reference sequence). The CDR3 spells CASSGGARSNQPQHF. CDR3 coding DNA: TGTGCCAGCAGCGGAGGGGCCCGGAGCAATCAGCCCCAGCATTTT.

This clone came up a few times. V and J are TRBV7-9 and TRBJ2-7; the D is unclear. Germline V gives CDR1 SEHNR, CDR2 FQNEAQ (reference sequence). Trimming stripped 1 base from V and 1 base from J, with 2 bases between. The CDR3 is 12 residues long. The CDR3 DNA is TGTGCCAGCAGCTTAGGATCCTACGAGCAGTACTTC. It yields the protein CASSLGSYEQYF.

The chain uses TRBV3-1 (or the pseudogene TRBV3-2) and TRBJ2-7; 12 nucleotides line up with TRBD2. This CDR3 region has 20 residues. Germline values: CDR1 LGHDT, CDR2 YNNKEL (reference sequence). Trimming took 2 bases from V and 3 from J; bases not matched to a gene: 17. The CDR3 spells CASSQRGGLPSGRAFYEQYF. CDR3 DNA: TGTGCCAGCAGCCAAAGAGGAGGTCTTCCTAGCGGGAGGGCCTTCTACGAGCAGTACTTC.

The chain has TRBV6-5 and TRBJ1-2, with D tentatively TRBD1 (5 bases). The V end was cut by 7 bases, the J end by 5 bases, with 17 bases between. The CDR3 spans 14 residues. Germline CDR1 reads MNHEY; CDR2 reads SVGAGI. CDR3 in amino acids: CASIQAGEGYGYTF. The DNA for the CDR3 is TGTGCCAGCATCCAGGCGGGGGAAGGGTATGGCTACACCTTC.

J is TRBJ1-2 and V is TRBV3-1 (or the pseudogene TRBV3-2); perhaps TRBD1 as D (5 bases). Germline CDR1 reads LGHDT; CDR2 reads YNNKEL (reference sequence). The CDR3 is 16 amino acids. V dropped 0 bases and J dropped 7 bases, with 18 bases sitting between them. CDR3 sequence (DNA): TGTGCCAGCAGCCAAGATCGTAGTCAGGGACCCTCTGGCTACACCTTC. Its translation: CASSQDRSQGPSGYTF.

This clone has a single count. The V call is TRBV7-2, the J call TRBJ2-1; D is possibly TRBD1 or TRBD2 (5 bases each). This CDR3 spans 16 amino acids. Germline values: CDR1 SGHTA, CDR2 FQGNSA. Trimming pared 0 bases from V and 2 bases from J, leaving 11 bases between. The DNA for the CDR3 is TGTGCCAGCAGCTTAGCTTCGAGGGGAACCTACAATGAGCAGTTCTTC. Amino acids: CASSLASRGTYNEQFF. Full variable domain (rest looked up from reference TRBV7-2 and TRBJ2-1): GAGVSQSPSNKVTEKGKDVELRCDPISGHTALYWYRQSLGQGLEFLIYFQGNSAPDKSGLPSDRFSAERTGGSVSTLTIQRTQQEDSAVYLCASSLASRGTYNEQFFGPGTRLTVL.

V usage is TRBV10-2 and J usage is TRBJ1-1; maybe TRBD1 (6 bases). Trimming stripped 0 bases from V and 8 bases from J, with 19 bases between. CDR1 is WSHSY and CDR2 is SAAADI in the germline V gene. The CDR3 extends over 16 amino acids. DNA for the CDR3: TGCGCCAGCAGTGAGTCGAAGCTCACAGGGAGCAACGAAGCTTTCTTT. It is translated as CASSESKLTGSNEAFF.

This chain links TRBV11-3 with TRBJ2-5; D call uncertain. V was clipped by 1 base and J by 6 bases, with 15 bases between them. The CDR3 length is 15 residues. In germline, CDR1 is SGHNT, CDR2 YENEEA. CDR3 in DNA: TGTGCCAGCAGCTTAGCGTTTGGGCCCGAAAAGACCCAGTACTTC. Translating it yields CASSLAFGPEKTQYF.

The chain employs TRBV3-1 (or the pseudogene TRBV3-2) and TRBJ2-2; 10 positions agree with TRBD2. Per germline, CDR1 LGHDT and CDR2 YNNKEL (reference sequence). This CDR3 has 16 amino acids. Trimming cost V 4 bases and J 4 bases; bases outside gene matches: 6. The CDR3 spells CASSRKSSGSTGELFF. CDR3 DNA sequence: TGTGCCAGCAGCCGTAAATCTAGCGGGAGCACCGGGGAGCTGTTTTTT.

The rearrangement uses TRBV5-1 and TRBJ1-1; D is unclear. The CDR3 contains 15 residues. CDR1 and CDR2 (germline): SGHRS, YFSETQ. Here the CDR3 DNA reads TGCCTCACAGCCAGAGGAAGATACATGAACACTGAAGCTTTCTTT. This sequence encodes CLTARGRYMNTEAFF. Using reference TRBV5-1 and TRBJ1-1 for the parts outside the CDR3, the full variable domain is KAGVTQTPRYLIKTRGQQVTLSCSPISGHRSVSWYQQTPGQGLQFLFEYFSETQRNKGNFPGRFSGRQFSNSRSEMNVSTLELGDSALYLCLTARGRYMNTEAFFGQGTRLTVV.

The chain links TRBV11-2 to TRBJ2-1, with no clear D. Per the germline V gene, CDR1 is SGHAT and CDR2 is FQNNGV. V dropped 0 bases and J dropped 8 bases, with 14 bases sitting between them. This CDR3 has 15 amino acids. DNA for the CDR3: TGTGCCAGCAGCTTAGACGCATCCCCTTTCGATGAGCAGTTCTTC. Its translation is CASSLDASPFDEQFF.

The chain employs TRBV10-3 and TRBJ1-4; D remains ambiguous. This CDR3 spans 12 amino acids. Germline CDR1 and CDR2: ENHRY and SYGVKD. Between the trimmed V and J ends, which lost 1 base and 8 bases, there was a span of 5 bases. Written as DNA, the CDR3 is TGTGCCATCAGTGAGTTGGCGGAAAAACTGTTTTTT. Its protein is CAISELAEKLFF.

The CDR3 DNA reads TGCGCCAGCAGCTTGGCAGAGGGGTCGTCGAAAAAACTGTTTTTT. This translates into CASSLAEGSSKKLFF. V gene TRBV5-1 combines with J gene TRBJ1-4; maybe TRBD1 (5 bases). Trimming stripped 0 bases from V and 9 bases from J, with 15 bases between. Germline assignment: CDR1 SGHRS and CDR2 YFSETQ. The CDR3 sequence is 15 residues long.

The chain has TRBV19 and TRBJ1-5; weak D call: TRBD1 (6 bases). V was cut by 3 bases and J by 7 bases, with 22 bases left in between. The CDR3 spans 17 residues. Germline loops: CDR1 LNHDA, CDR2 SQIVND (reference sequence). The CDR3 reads CASSMGRGGARAQPQHF. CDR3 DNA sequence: TGTGCCAGTAGTATGGGTAGGGGGGGGGCGCGGGCCCAGCCCCAGCATTTT. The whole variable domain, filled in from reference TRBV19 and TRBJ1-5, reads DGGITQSPKYLFRKEGQNVTLSCEQNLNHDAMYWYRQDPGQGLRLIYYSQIVNDFQKGDIAEGYSVSREKKESFPLTVTSAQKNPTAFYLCASSMGRGGARAQPQHFGDGTRLSIL.

For the CDR3, the DNA is TGCGCCAGCAGCCAAGGACGACCACCCCTCCACTTT. Translating it yields CASSQGRPPLHF. V usage is TRBV4-1 and J usage is TRBJ1-6; D is uncertain. From germline, CDR1 is MGHRA and CDR2 YSYEKL. The CDR3 is 12 residues long. The V end lost 1 base, the J end lost 11 bases, and 6 bases lay between the germline ends.

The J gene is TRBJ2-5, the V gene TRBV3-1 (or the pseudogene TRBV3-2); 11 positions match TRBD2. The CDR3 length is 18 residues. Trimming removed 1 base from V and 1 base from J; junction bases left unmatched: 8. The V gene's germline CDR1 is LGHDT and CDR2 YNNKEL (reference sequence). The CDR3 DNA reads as TGTGCCAGCAGCCAAGTTAGGCCTAGCGGGAGGAGCCAAGAGACCCAGTACTTC. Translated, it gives CASSQVRPSGRSQETQYF.

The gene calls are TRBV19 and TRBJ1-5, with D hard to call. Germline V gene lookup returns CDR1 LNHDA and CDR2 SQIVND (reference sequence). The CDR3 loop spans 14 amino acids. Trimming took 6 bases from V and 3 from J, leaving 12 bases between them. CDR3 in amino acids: CASRVGKLNQPQHF. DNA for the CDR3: TGTGCCAGTAGAGTTGGTAAGCTCAATCAGCCCCAGCATTTT. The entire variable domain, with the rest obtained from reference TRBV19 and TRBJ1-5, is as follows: DGGITQSPKYLFRKEGQNVTLSCEQNLNHDAMYWYRQDPGQGLRLIYYSQIVNDFQKGDIAEGYSVSREKKESFPLTVTSAQKNPTAFYLCASRVGKLNQPQHFGDGTRLSIL.

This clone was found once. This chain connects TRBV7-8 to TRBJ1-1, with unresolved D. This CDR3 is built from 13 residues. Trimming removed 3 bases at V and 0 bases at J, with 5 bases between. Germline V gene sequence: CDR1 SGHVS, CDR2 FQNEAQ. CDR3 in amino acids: CASSLEVNTEAFF. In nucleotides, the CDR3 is TGTGCCAGCAGCTTGGAGGTGAACACTGAAGCTTTCTTT.

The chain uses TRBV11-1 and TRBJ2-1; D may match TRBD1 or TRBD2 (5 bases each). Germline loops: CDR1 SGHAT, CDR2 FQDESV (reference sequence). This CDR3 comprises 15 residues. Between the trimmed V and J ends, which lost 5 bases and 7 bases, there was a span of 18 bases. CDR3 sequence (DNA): TGTGCCAGCAGCGGCAATTTCGGGGCCACGAATGAGCAGTTCTTC. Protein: CASSGNFGATNEQFF. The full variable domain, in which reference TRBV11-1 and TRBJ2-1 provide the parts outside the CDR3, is EAEVAQSPRYKITEKSQAVAFWCDPISGHATLYWYRQILGQGPELLVQFQDESVVDDSQLPKDRFSAERLKGVDSTLKIQPAELGDSAMYLCASSGNFGATNEQFFGPGTRLTVL.

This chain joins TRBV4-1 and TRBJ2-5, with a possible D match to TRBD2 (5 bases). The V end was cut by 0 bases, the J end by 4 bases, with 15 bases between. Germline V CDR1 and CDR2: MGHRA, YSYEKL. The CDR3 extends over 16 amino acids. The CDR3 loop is CASSQEATGKSETQYF. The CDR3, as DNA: TGCGCCAGCAGCCAAGAGGCGACGGGGAAGTCAGAGACCCAGTACTTC.

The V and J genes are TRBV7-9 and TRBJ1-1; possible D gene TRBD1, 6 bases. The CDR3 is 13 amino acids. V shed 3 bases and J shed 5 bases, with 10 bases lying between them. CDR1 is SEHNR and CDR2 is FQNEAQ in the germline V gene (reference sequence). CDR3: CASSFQGRTEAFF. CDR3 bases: TGTGCCAGCAGCTTCCAGGGGAGGACTGAAGCTTTCTTT.

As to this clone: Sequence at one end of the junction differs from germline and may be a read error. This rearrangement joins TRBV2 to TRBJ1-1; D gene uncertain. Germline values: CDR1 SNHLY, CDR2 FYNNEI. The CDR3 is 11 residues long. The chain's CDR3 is CASREGTEAFF. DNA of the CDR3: TGTGCCAGCAGGGAAGGTACTGAAGCTTTCTTT.

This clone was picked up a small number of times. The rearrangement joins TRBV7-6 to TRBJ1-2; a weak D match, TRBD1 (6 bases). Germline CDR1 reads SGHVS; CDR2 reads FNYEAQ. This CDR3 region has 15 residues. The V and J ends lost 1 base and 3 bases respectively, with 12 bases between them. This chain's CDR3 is CASSLEAGDDYGYTF. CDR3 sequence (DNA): TGTGCCAGCAGCTTAGAGGCAGGGGATGACTATGGCTACACCTTC. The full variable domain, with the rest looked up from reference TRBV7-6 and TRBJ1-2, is GAGVSQSPRYKVTKRGQDVALRCDPISGHVSLYWYRQALGQGPEFLTYFNYEAQQDKSGLPNDRFSAERPEGSISTLTIQRTEQRDSAMYRCASSLEAGDDYGYTFGSGTRLTVV.

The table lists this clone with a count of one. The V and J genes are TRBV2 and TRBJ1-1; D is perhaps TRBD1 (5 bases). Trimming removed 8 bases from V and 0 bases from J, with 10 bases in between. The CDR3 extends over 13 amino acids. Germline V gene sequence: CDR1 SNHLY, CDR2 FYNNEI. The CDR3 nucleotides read TGTGCCAGCGGCGGGGCTATGAACACTGAAGCTTTCTTT. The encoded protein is CASGGAMNTEAFF.

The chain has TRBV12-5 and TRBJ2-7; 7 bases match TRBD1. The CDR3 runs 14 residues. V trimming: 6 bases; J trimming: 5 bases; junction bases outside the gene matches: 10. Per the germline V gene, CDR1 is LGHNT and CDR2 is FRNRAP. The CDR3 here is CASGMGDSRNEQYF. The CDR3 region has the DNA TGTGCTAGTGGAATGGGGGACAGCAGAAACGAGCAGTACTTC.

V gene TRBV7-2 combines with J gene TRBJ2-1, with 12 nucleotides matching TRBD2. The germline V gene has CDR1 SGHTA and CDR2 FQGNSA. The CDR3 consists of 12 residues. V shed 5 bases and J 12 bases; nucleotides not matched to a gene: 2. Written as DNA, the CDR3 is TGTGCCAGCAGCCAGACTAGCGGGAGGCAGTTCTTC. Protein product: CASSQTSGRQFF.

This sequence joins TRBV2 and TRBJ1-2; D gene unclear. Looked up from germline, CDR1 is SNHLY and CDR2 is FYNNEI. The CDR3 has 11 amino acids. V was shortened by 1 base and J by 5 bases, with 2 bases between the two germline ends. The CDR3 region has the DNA TGTGCCAGCAGTGAAGGGTATGGCTACACCTTC. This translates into CASSEGYGYTF.